This is a list of T cell receptor beta chains from one sample in a study of T cell repertoires in cytomegalovirus infection. One entry per CDR3 protein results from TCRdb running MiXCR on the reads. Of a few hundred thousand distinct CDR3 sequences in the sample, 17% were seen once. The sequenced material came from PBMCs. The receptors here all came from a human donor in good health (CMV status not recorded). Some clones in this sample may be carry-over from other donors' samples. The CDR3 runs from the conserved cysteine through the conserved F or W. Expanded clones are given a class, and other clones once, few, many or no size at all.

CDR3 length	clone size	V gene	CDR3 protein
15	many	TRBV12-3/TRBV12-4	CASSTQGWSYNEQFF
15	NA	TRBV28	CASSTLRQGFQPQHF
17	many	TRBV11-2	CASSWNTRGAGYNEQFF
14	few	TRBV5-1	CASSLIGGSYGYTF
14	few	TRBV28	CASSPPPRVGGYTF
13	many	TRBV7-9	CASSLDRHGEQFF
15	few	TRBV5-1	CASSSEGARANGYTF
13	many	TRBV19	CASSDSPNTEAFF
12	few	TRBV7-2	CASRVQGDTQYF
15	NA	TRBV6-2/TRBV6-3	CASSYSRDSSDEQYF
17	once	TRBV27	CASSLWTSGIAYNEQFF
14	once	TRBV12-5	CASGLVPLNYGYTF